What follows are 18 T cell receptor beta chains derived from one specimen sequenced in a study of T-cell memory formation after mild COVID-19. MiXCR, applied by TCRdb to the 5' RACE reads, yields one record per CDR3 protein. The sample lists under 550,000 distinct CDR3 sequences, roughly 17% occurring once. The sample was PBMCs or a T cell subset sorted from them (not recorded which). These receptors were taken from a man aged 18 to 35 who had mild COVID-19 (a few samples of this study predate the infection). Cell type and time point are not known.

The J gene is TRBJ2-3, the V gene TRBV7-2; 11 bases map to TRBD2. V was clipped by 3 bases and J by 4 bases; unmatched bases: 18. CDR1 and CDR2 from the germline V gene are SGHTA and FQGNSA. There are 20 residues in the CDR3. The DNA for the CDR3 is TGTGCCAGCAGCTTTCCAACCGCCCCGGGACTAGCGGAGTGGGCAGATACGCAGTATTTT. This encodes CASSFPTAPGLAEWADTQYF.

V usage is TRBV7-2 and J usage is TRBJ1-1, with D possibly TRBD1 on 5 matching bases. Germline V gives CDR1 SGHTA, CDR2 FQGNSA. The V gene lost 6 bases and the J gene lost 4 bases, with 15 bases spanning the gap. CDR3 length: 14 amino acids. CDR3 residues: CASRVGGQSTEAFF. The CDR3 DNA follows: TGTGCCAGCAGAGTCGGGGGTCAGAGCACTGAAGCTTTCTTT.

This clonotype was seen more than once but under ten times. The chain's CDR3 is CASSTRFRRGDDTQYF. The CDR3 DNA sequence: TGTGCCAGCAGCACACGGTTTCGAAGGGGGGATGATACGCAGTATTTT. The gene calls are TRBV3-1 and TRBJ2-3; D is tentatively TRBD1 or TRBD2 (6 bases each). CDR3 size: 16 residues. Trimming pared 5 bases from V and 6 bases from J, leaving 21 bases between. Germline V gene lookup returns CDR1 LGHDT and CDR2 YNNKEL (reference sequence).

The chain employs TRBV24-1 and TRBJ1-2; D is uncertain. CDR1 and CDR2 (germline): KGHDR, SFDVKD. Trimming took off 4 bases at V and 7 bases at J, with 12 bases between the two ends. The CDR3 totals 13 residues. The CDR3 here is CATSERAGAGYTF. CDR3 DNA sequence: TGTGCCACCAGTGAGAGGGCGGGAGCTGGCTACACCTTC.

J is TRBJ2-3 and V is TRBV12-3 or TRBV12-4, with 10 bases that match TRBD2. The V gene end was trimmed by 3 bases and the J gene end by 5 bases; junction bases not matched to a gene: 5. The CDR3 loop spans 15 amino acids. The CDR3 DNA follows: TGTGCCAGCAGTTTTGGACTAGCGGCGGGAGATACGCAGTATTTT. The encoded protein is CASSFGLAAGDTQYF.

The chain carries TRBV24-1 and TRBJ2-3; tentatively, D is TRBD2 (7 bases). The CDR3 consists of 15 residues. Germline V lookup: CDR1 KGHDR, CDR2 SFDVKD. The ends were cut back, 1 base at V and 4 bases at J, with 11 bases in the middle. In nucleotides, the CDR3 is TGTGCCACCAGTGATTTCCAGGGGAGGGCAGATACGCAGTATTTT. It specifies CATSDFQGRADTQYF.

As DNA, the CDR3 is TGTGCCAGCAGTGCAGAAAATGGGGGGTATGGCTACACCTTC. It codes for CASSAENGGYGYTF. The chain employs TRBV6-1 and TRBJ1-2, with a tentative D call TRBD1 (5 bases). CDR1 and CDR2 from the germline V gene are MNHNS and SASEGT. Trimming took off 4 bases at V and 5 bases at J, with 14 bases between the two ends. This CDR3 has 14 residues.

The sample holds a few counts of this clonotype. The chain carries TRBV4-1 and TRBJ1-3, with D possibly matching TRBD1 (6 bases). Trimming stripped 4 bases from V and 0 bases from J, with 13 bases between. This CDR3 is 16 amino acids long. Germline V CDR1 and CDR2: MGHRA, YSYEKL. The CDR3 is CASSRPGADSGNTIYF. The CDR3 DNA reads as TGCGCCAGCAGCCGCCCGGGGGCGGACTCTGGAAACACCATATATTTT.

The rearrangement joins TRBV12-3 or TRBV12-4 to TRBJ2-2; TRBD2 agrees at 13 bases. V trimming: 7 bases; J trimming: 4 bases; junction bases outside the gene matches: 6. The CDR3 consists of 16 residues. CDR3 sequence (DNA): TGTGCCAGCACCCCTGGGACTAGCGGGATCACCGGGGAGCTGTTTTTT. This sequence encodes CASTPGTSGITGELFF.

This clonotype was seen a few times. This rearrangement joins TRBV20-1 to TRBJ2-3; TRBD2 is a possible D gene (6 bases). The CDR3 consists of 13 residues. With 2 bases removed from V and 2 bases from J, the gap between germline ends came to 8 bases. CDR1 is DFQATT and CDR2 is SNEGSKA in the germline V gene (reference sequence). As DNA, the CDR3 is TGCAGTGCTAGACTAGCGTACACAGATACGCAGTATTTT. Its translation: CSARLAYTDTQYF.

This clonotype came up a few times. This chain joins TRBV24-1 and TRBJ2-5, with D unclear. Trimming removed 2 bases at V and 3 bases at J, with 6 bases between. The CDR3 contains 13 residues. Germline V gene data show CDR1 as KGHDR and CDR2 as SFDVKD. CDR3 protein: CATSDYDEETQYF. The CDR3 bases are TGTGCCACCAGTGATTATGACGAAGAGACCCAGTACTTC.

This chain connects TRBV6-2 or TRBV6-3 to TRBJ1-6, with D possibly TRBD1 on 5 matching bases. Germline V gene lookup returns CDR1 MNHEY and CDR2 SVGEGT. This CDR3 is 15 amino acids long. V was trimmed by 8 bases and J by 9 bases, leaving 20 bases between them. This CDR3 reads CASRPPGSRASPLHF. The CDR3 DNA follows: TGTGCCAGCCGCCCCCCCGGTAGCAGGGCTTCACCCCTCCACTTT.

This clonotype occurred a few times. This chain uses TRBV7-9 with TRBJ2-7, with D perhaps matching TRBD2 (5 bases). From germline, CDR1 is SEHNR and CDR2 FQNEAQ (reference sequence). This CDR3 has 17 amino acids. Trimming removed 4 bases at V and 6 bases at J, with 25 bases between. This CDR3 is CASSSHLRARRNREQYV. DNA for the CDR3: TGTGCCAGCAGCTCACACCTGCGGGCCCGAAGGAACCGCGAGCAGTACGTC.

This clonotype was detected ten times or more. Here the CDR3 reads CAQRQPSYGYTF. In nucleotides, the CDR3 is TGTGCGCAGCGACAGCCATCGTATGGCTACACCTTC. This chain uses TRBV12-3 or TRBV12-4 with TRBJ1-2; the D gene is possibly TRBD1 (5 bases). The length of the CDR3 is 12 residues.

The chain couples TRBV3-1 to TRBJ2-7; D is unresolved. The CDR3 runs 16 residues. V dropped 4 bases and J dropped 0 bases, with 16 bases sitting between them. The germline V gene encodes CDR1 LGHDT and CDR2 YNNKEL (reference sequence). The CDR3 loop is CASSPYRQLSSYEQYV. CDR3 coding DNA: TGTGCCAGCAGCCCCTATCGACAACTGAGCTCCTACGAGCAGTACGTC.

V and J are TRBV4-2 and TRBJ1-1; D gene unclear. CDR1 is LGHNA, CDR2 YNFKEQ, per germline. V was cut by 0 bases and J by 5 bases, with 10 bases left in between. The CDR3 runs 14 residues. CDR3 region: CASSQETGETEAFF. In DNA form, the CDR3 reads TGTGCCAGCAGCCAAGAGACGGGCGAAACTGAAGCTTTCTTT.

In nucleotides, the CDR3 is TGTGCCGGTCAGCGGACTAGCACAGATACGCAGTATTTT. This translates into CAGQRTSTDTQYF. The J gene is TRBJ2-3, the V gene TRBV9; D is possibly TRBD2 (5 bases). The CDR3 has 13 residues. Germline CDR1 and CDR2: SGDLS and YYNGEE. Trimming took off 10 bases at V and 0 bases at J, with 12 bases between the two ends.

The CDR3 here is CASRIRGGRETQYF. The CDR3 coding sequence is TGTGCCAGCAGAATAAGAGGGGGGCGTGAGACCCAGTACTTC. The chain has TRBV6-5 and TRBJ2-5; the D call may be TRBD1 or TRBD2 (6 bases each). This CDR3 has 14 residues. Trimming cost V 6 bases and J 5 bases, with 16 bases left between them. CDR1 is MNHEY and CDR2 is SVGAGI in the germline V gene.